A single sample gave rise to the 29 T cell receptor beta chains below, sequenced in a study of regulatory T cells in long-lasting Graves disease. The time point here: newly diagnosed GD, antithyroid drugs for less than 3 months. The TCR library was made from RNA that had been extracted from PBMCs in TRIzol. Assembly of TCR beta libraries relied on iRepertoire HTBI primers together with Arm-PCR of CDR3 regions. TCRdb reanalysed the multiplex PCR reads using MiXCR and keeps one entry per CDR3 protein. Of around 500,000 distinct CDR3 sequences in the sample, more than 10% were seen once. The same data also went into a second study, on T cells in Graves' hyperthyroidism and ophthalmopathy.

The sample was peripheral blood mononuclear cells (PBMCs), taken at new diagnosis, from a patient treated with antithyroid drugs. These TCRs come from a woman aged 30 to 39 with Graves disease.

The V and J genes are TRBV2 and TRBJ2-1; D is perhaps TRBD1 (6 bases). Trimming cost V 0 bases and J 0 bases, with 9 bases left between them. Looked up from germline, CDR1 is SNHLY and CDR2 is FYNNEI. The CDR3 covers 16 residues. CDR3 region: CASSEAQDSSYNEQFF. In DNA, the CDR3 is TGTGCCAGCAGTGAAGCGCAGGACAGCTCCTACAATGAGCAGTTCTTC.

At least ten counts were recorded for this clonotype. The CDR3 bases are TGTGCCAGCAGCCAAGCGAGCCTTGAAGCTTTCTTT. Translating gives CASSQASLEAFF. The chain combines TRBV3-1 with TRBJ1-1, with D unresolved. Germline loops: CDR1 LGHDT, CDR2 YNNKEL (reference sequence). The CDR3 contains 12 residues. The ends were cut back, 1 base at V and 7 bases at J, with 7 bases in the middle.

The CDR3 spells CASRQVDTGTIKNIQYF. CDR3 DNA sequence: TGTGCCAGCAGGCAAGTGGATACCGGGACGATCAAAAACATTCAGTACTTC. The chain employs TRBV13 and TRBJ2-4; D tentatively reads TRBD1 or TRBD2 (5 bases each). This CDR3 has 17 amino acids. Trimming removed 6 bases at V and 3 bases at J, with 21 bases between. The germline gives CDR1 PRHDT, CDR2 FYEKMQ (reference sequence).

This chain links TRBV5-1 with TRBJ2-3; D may be TRBD1 (6 bases). V dropped 9 bases and J dropped 4 bases, with 15 bases sitting between them. Germline V CDR1 and CDR2: SGHRS, YFSETQ. This CDR3 contains 13 residues. The CDR3 DNA sequence: TGCGCCAACAGTACGACAGGTCCAGATACGCAGTATTTT. Its protein product is CANSTTGPDTQYF.

This clonotype showed up many times. The chain uses TRBV6-2 or TRBV6-3 and TRBJ1-3; 8 bases are a match to TRBD1. This CDR3 is 15 amino acids long. V lost 8 bases, J lost 3 bases, and 9 bases stayed unmatched. Germline V gives CDR1 MNHEY, CDR2 SVGEGT. In DNA form, the CDR3 reads TGTGCCAGCTCCCGAACCGGGACAGGTGGAAACACCATATATTTT. It specifies CASSRTGTGGNTIYF.

This clonotype was counted at least ten times. The chain uses TRBV5-1 and TRBJ1-2; the D is unclear. V was cut by 5 bases and J by 2 bases, with 13 bases left in between. Germline V gives CDR1 SGHRS, CDR2 YFSETQ. The CDR3 is 14 residues long. CDR3 protein: CASSISPPNYGYTF. In nucleotides, the CDR3 is TGCGCCAGCAGTATTAGTCCTCCCAACTATGGCTACACCTTC.

The chain is built from TRBV29-1 and TRBJ1-1; unclear D gene. The V gene lost 3 bases and the J gene lost 0 bases, with 8 bases spanning the gap. The germline V gene encodes CDR1 SQVTM and CDR2 ANQGSEA. The CDR3 is 13 residues long. CDR3 coding DNA: TGCAGCGTTGAGTCGCAGATGAACACTGAAGCTTTCTTT. This encodes CSVESQMNTEAFF.

V is TRBV28 and J is TRBJ2-1; D perhaps matches TRBD2 (8 bases). The V gene lost 7 bases and the J gene lost 8 bases, with 33 bases spanning the gap. The CDR3 sequence is 19 residues long. Germline CDR1 MDHEN, CDR2 SYDVKM. The CDR3 spells CASIADRHIGTGGPYEQFF. DNA for the CDR3: TGTGCCAGCATCGCGGACAGGCACATTGGGACGGGAGGGCCGTATGAGCAGTTCTTC.

This clonotype showed up many times. The chain has TRBV28 and TRBJ2-2; D might be TRBD2 (7 bases). V gave up 5 bases and J gave up 6 bases, with 16 bases separating them. The CDR3 sequence is 15 residues long. CDR1 and CDR2 from the germline V gene are MDHEN and SYDVKM. The CDR3 DNA reads as TGTGCCAGCAGTCAATGGGGCGGGGGCGCCGGGGAGCTGTTTTTT. Its translation is CASSQWGGGAGELFF.

This clonotype has a handful of counts. The V call is TRBV20-1, the J call TRBJ2-7; 8 bases map to TRBD1. The CDR3 spans 14 residues. V lost 0 bases and J lost 4; bases outside the gene matches: 5. Germline values: CDR1 DFQATT, CDR2 SNEGSKA (reference sequence). The CDR3 reads CSARDDRGEYEQYF. CDR3 coding DNA: TGCAGTGCTAGAGATGACAGGGGAGAATACGAGCAGTACTTC.

This clonotype has only a few counts. V gene TRBV7-9 combines with J gene TRBJ2-7; maybe TRBD1 (5 bases). Germline assignment: CDR1 SEHNR and CDR2 FQNEAQ (reference sequence). This CDR3 is built from 15 residues. V lost 5 bases and J 6 bases, leaving 20 bases between the germline ends. CDR3 sequence (DNA): TGTGCCAGCAGCCCAAATTCTGAAGCTGGGGCCGAGCAGTACTTC. Translating gives CASSPNSEAGAEQYF.

This clonotype was seen at least ten times. The chain carries TRBV29-1 and TRBJ1-1; no definite D call. Trimming removed 7 bases at V and 1 base at J, with 13 bases between. The CDR3 is made up of 13 amino acids. Germline-derived CDR1 and CDR2 are SQVTM and ANQGSEA. CDR3 loop: CSAPTMRNTEAFF. In DNA form, the CDR3 reads TGCAGCGCCCCGACCATGAGGAACACTGAAGCTTTCTTT.

The genes are TRBV29-1 and TRBJ1-1, with D uncertain. CDR3 length equals 12 residues. Trimming took 4 bases from V and 4 from J, leaving 10 bases between them. Germline assignment: CDR1 SQVTM and CDR2 ANQGSEA. CDR3 in DNA: TGCAGCGTTGGGCTGCAGGCCACTGAAGCTTTCTTT. Its translation: CSVGLQATEAFF.

This clonotype was picked up many times. The CDR3 nucleotides are TGTGCCAGCAGAAAACTAGCGGGAGCGGGGGAAGAGACCCAGTACTTC. Its protein is CASRKLAGAGEETQYF. This chain links TRBV2 with TRBJ2-5; 11 bases line up with TRBD2. V gave up 6 bases and J gave up 3 bases; unmatched junction bases: 9. Germline lookup yields CDR1 SNHLY and CDR2 FYNNEI. The CDR3 has 16 residues.

This clonotype was observed many times. The chain has TRBV18 and TRBJ1-2; 7 nucleotides line up with TRBD1. The CDR3 sequence is 15 residues long. The junction had 4 bases not matched to a gene; V was cut back by 3 bases and J by 0 bases. In germline, CDR1 is KGHSH, CDR2 LQKENI. The CDR3 reads CASSPETGSNYGYTF. The CDR3 coding sequence is TGTGCCAGCTCACCGGAGACAGGGTCTAACTATGGCTACACCTTC.

This chain joins TRBV7-2 and TRBJ2-7; a weak D match, TRBD2 (6 bases). The V end was cut by 5 bases, the J end by 2 bases, with 16 bases between. Looked up from germline, CDR1 is SGHTA and CDR2 is FQGNSA. This CDR3 spans 15 amino acids. CDR3 bases: TGTGCCAGCAGCACGGGCGGGGACCCTACCTACGAGCAGTACTTC. It specifies CASSTGGDPTYEQYF. Full variable domain (outside the CDR3, taken from reference TRBV7-2 and TRBJ2-7): GAGVSQSPSNKVTEKGKDVELRCDPISGHTALYWYRQSLGQGLEFLIYFQGNSAPDKSGLPSDRFSAERTGGSVSTLTIQRTQQEDSAVYLCASSTGGDPTYEQYFGPGTRLTVT.

Many counts were recorded for this clonotype. The chain carries TRBV2 and TRBJ2-7; 9 bases map to TRBD1. The V segment lost 8 bases and the J segment 3 bases; nucleotides outside the gene matches: 29. The CDR3 runs to 21 residues. Germline values: CDR1 SNHLY, CDR2 FYNNEI. CDR3 residues: CASHSAPGLVLIRDRDYEQYF. The CDR3 DNA reads TGTGCCAGCCATTCTGCACCGGGATTGGTATTAATCCGGGACAGGGACTACGAGCAGTACTTC.

This clonotype has at least ten counts. This chain links TRBV7-9 with TRBJ2-7, with 10 bases that match TRBD2. Germline CDR1 is SEHNR and CDR2 is FQNEAQ (reference sequence). CDR3 length: 13 residues. V lost 5 bases and J lost 9; bases outside the gene matches: 7. CDR3: CASSGTSVTGQYF. DNA of the CDR3: TGTGCCAGCAGCGGGACTAGCGTCACGGGGCAGTACTTC.

A few counts support this clonotype. V gene TRBV12-3 or TRBV12-4 combines with J gene TRBJ2-3, with D possibly being TRBD1 (6 bases). Trimming took off 2 bases at V and 3 bases at J, with 12 bases between the two ends. There are 15 residues in the CDR3. CDR3 DNA sequence: TGTGCCAGCAGTTTATACGCAGGGGAGACAGATACGCAGTATTTT. Amino acids: CASSLYAGETDTQYF.

This clonotype was seen repeatedly, ten times or more. The gene calls are TRBV12-3 or TRBV12-4 and TRBJ2-7; perhaps D is TRBD1 or TRBD2 (6 bases each). The CDR3 totals 14 residues. The ends were cut back, 6 bases at V and 6 bases at J, with 18 bases in the middle. The CDR3 sequence: CASRPGLGGREQYF. For the CDR3, the DNA is TGTGCCAGCAGACCCGGGCTAGGGGGGCGCGAGCAGTACTTC.

This clonotype was counted ten times or more. The genes are TRBV6-2 or TRBV6-3 and TRBJ2-7; the D is unclear. Germline V gene data show CDR1 as MNHEY and CDR2 as SVGEGT. The CDR3 is 15 residues long. Trimming shortened V by 6 bases and J by 9 bases, and 24 bases separated the two germline ends. The CDR3 loop reads CASSVDGKVPGRQYF. CDR3 sequence (DNA): TGTGCCAGCAGCGTTGACGGCAAGGTTCCTGGAAGGCAGTACTTC.

This clonotype showed up many times. V is TRBV7-9 and J is TRBJ1-6; TRBD1 is a possible D gene (5 bases). Trimming left V 0 bases short and J 7 bases short, with 10 bases between. Germline V gene lookup returns CDR1 SEHNR and CDR2 FQNEAQ (reference sequence). This CDR3 is built from 15 residues. Written as DNA, the CDR3 is TGTGCCAGCAGCTTAGCTATGGCAGGGAATTCACCCCTCCACTTT. Amino acids: CASSLAMAGNSPLHF. The full variable domain, its missing parts supplied by reference TRBV7-9 and TRBJ1-6, is DTGVSQNPRHKITKRGQNVTFRCDPISEHNRLYWYRQTLGQGPEFLTYFQNEAQLEKSRLLSDRFSAERPKGSFSTLEIQRTEQGDSAMYLCASSLAMAGNSPLHFGNGTRLTVT.

This clonotype was found many times. J is TRBJ1-5 and V is TRBV6-1; no clear D. Germline V lookup: CDR1 MNHNS, CDR2 SASEGT. V lost 10 bases and J lost 3, with 16 bases in between. The CDR3 totals 14 residues. In DNA, the CDR3 is TGTGCCACATCCCGGACGGGAAACAATCAGCCCCAGCATTTT. It specifies CATSRTGNNQPQHF.

This clonotype was seen only a few times. The chain has TRBV7-3 and TRBJ2-3; TRBD1 or TRBD2 may be the D gene (5 bases each). V lost 1 base and J lost 5, with 13 bases in between. Germline V gives CDR1 SGHTA, CDR2 FQGTGA. This CDR3 has 15 amino acids. Here the CDR3 DNA reads TGTGCCAGCAGCTTAAACGGGGCGCTAGAAGATACGCAGTATTTT. Its protein is CASSLNGALEDTQYF.

This clonotype was counted ten times or more. The CDR3 DNA reads as TGTGCCAGCAGCTTAGATAGTGAGATTGGAAATGAGCAGTTCTTC. This gives the protein CASSLDSEIGNEQFF. J is TRBJ2-1 and V is TRBV11-1; D gene unclear. There are 15 residues in the CDR3. CDR1 and CDR2 from the germline V gene are SGHAT and FQDESV (reference sequence). Trimming left V 1 base short and J 7 bases short, with 14 bases between.

This clonotype was observed at least ten times. J is TRBJ2-7 and V is TRBV18, with 8 nucleotides matching TRBD2. This CDR3 contains 13 residues. Germline assignment: CDR1 KGHSH and CDR2 LQKENI. V was pared by 3 bases and J by 3 bases, with 1 base of the junction left unmatched. CDR3 loop: CASSPGLVYEQYF. The CDR3, as DNA: TGTGCCAGCTCACCGGGACTAGTCTACGAGCAGTACTTC.

The CDR3 loop reads CASSVRVWDGYTF. The CDR3 region has the DNA TGTGCCAGCAGTGTCAGGGTTTGGGATGGCTACACCTTC. This chain connects TRBV28 to TRBJ1-2, with D possibly being TRBD1 (5 bases). The germline V gene has CDR1 MDHEN and CDR2 SYDVKM. Deletions cut 5 bases from V and 6 bases from J, with 13 bases between. This CDR3 is 13 amino acids long.

The sample holds many counts of this clonotype. This chain uses TRBV20-1 with TRBJ2-7; D may be TRBD2 (6 bases). CDR1 DFQATT and CDR2 SNEGSKA come from the germline V gene (reference sequence). This CDR3 is 16 amino acids long. V gave up 0 bases and J gave up 0 bases, with 15 bases separating them. This chain's CDR3 is CSARDRLGGDSYEQYF. DNA for the CDR3: TGCAGTGCTAGAGATCGACTCGGCGGGGACTCCTACGAGCAGTACTTC.

The CDR3 loop is CASSQDPRRPLNTEAFF. DNA of the CDR3: TGCGCCAGCAGCCAAGATCCCCGCCGGCCTCTGAACACTGAAGCTTTCTTT. The chain links TRBV4-1 to TRBJ1-1; unclear D gene. Germline V gives CDR1 MGHRA, CDR2 YSYEKL. Trimming left V 0 bases short and J 0 bases short, with 14 bases between. This CDR3 region has 17 residues.